Below are 8 T cell receptor beta chains sequenced from a single sample in a study of T cell responses to AZD1222 COVID-19 vaccine. Profiling relied on immunoSEQ multiplex PCR, and the TCRdb table lists in-frame clones only, not all of them. This table holds about 110,000 clones, around 89% found once. Sequences were derived from peripheral blood, sampled on day 0 of AZD1222 vaccination. The receptor source for this set is an adult in good health.

This sequence joins TRBV7-7 and TRBJ2-5; TRBD2 matches 8 bases. The ends lost 5 bases at V and 5 bases at J; junction bases unmatched: 10. The germline V gene encodes CDR1 SSHAT and CDR2 FNYEAQ (reference sequence). This CDR3 region has 15 residues. The CDR3 loop is CASSPGASGPETQYF. The CDR3, as DNA: TGTGCCAGCAGCCCTGGGGCTAGCGGGCCGGAGACCCAGTACTTC.

The rearrangement joins TRBV4-2 to TRBJ2-7, with D possibly being TRBD2 (6 bases). CDR1 is LGHNA and CDR2 is YNFKEQ in the germline V gene. The length of the CDR3 is 15 residues. The V end was cut by 1 base, the J end by 3 bases, with 13 bases between. The chain's CDR3 is CASSQAGRDHYEQYF. The CDR3 coding sequence is TGTGCCAGCAGCCAAGCAGGGCGGGACCACTACGAGCAGTACTTC.

This sequence joins TRBV19 and TRBJ2-3, with D perhaps TRBD2 (5 bases). The CDR3 consists of 17 residues. Trimming removed 2 bases from V and 2 bases from J, with 17 bases in between. In germline, CDR1 is LNHDA, CDR2 SQIVND (reference sequence). CDR3 coding DNA: TGTGCCAGTAGTATAACTCGACACCCACTAGACACAGATACGCAGTATTTT. It translates to CASSITRHPLDTDTQYF. The full variable domain, rest sourced from reference TRBV19 and TRBJ2-3, is DGGITQSPKYLFRKEGQNVTLSCEQNLNHDAMYWYRQDPGQGLRLIYYSQIVNDFQKGDIAEGYSVSREKKESFPLTVTSAQKNPTAFYLCASSITRHPLDTDTQYFGPGTRLTVL.

The gene calls are TRBV7-9 and TRBJ1-1; 9 positions match TRBD1. CDR1 and CDR2 from the germline V gene are SEHNR and FQNEAQ (reference sequence). The CDR3 spans 15 residues. J was trimmed by 5 bases and V by 4 bases; bases with no gene match: 8. The chain's CDR3 is CASSSLTGGFTEAFF. The CDR3 coding sequence is TGTGCCAGCAGCTCACTGACAGGGGGTTTTACTGAAGCTTTCTTT. The variable domain in full, completed from reference TRBV7-9 and TRBJ1-1, reads DTGVSQNPRHKITKRGQNVTFRCDPISEHNRLYWYRQTLGQGPEFLTYFQNEAQLEKSRLLSDRFSAERPKGSFSTLEIQRTEQGDSAMYLCASSSLTGGFTEAFFGQGTRLTVV.

The gene calls are TRBV30 and TRBJ2-7; TRBD1 matches at 8 bases. In germline, CDR1 is GTSNPN, CDR2 SVGIG (reference sequence). V was clipped by 2 bases and J by 5 bases; unmatched bases: 8. The CDR3 totals 14 residues. The CDR3 protein is CAWSLRTGWHEQYF. The CDR3 DNA follows: TGTGCCTGGAGTTTGAGGACAGGGTGGCACGAGCAGTACTTC.

The chain links TRBV6-5 to TRBJ2-7; no definite D call. V lost 7 bases and J lost 3, with 13 bases in between. Germline assignment: CDR1 MNHEY and CDR2 SVGAGI. The CDR3 totals 13 residues. The CDR3 here is CASTRTENYEQYF. The CDR3 nucleotides read TGTGCCAGCACGAGGACGGAAAACTACGAGCAGTACTTC.

A single count supports this clone. This chain uses TRBV4-2 with TRBJ1-1; TRBD1 might be the D (5 bases). The CDR3 loop spans 14 amino acids. V lost 6 bases and J lost 8, with 19 bases in between. Germline V CDR1 and CDR2: LGHNA, YNFKEQ. The CDR3 DNA follows: TGTGCCAGCAGGACCGACAGAGGGAACCCCGAAGCTTTCTTT. The encoded protein is CASRTDRGNPEAFF.

The J gene is TRBJ1-2, the V gene TRBV3-1 (or the pseudogene TRBV3-2); D is undetermined. This CDR3 is 17 amino acids long. Trimming stripped 0 bases from V and 0 bases from J, with 14 bases between. Germline CDR1 LGHDT, CDR2 YNNKEL (reference sequence). In nucleotides, the CDR3 is TGTGCCAGCAGCCAAGATTTGGCGTCCAGCGCTAACTATGGCTACACCTTC. Amino acid sequence: CASSQDLASSANYGYTF.